The rows below give T cell receptor beta chains drawn from one sample of a study of blood T cell repertoires in COVID-19. Some clones are missing from TCRdb's copy, which holds only in-frame ones; the method was immunoSEQ multiplex PCR. The data contain approximately 290,000 clones, about 85% of them singletons. The sample taken for sequencing was peripheral blood. The receptors shown here come from a human donor with COVID-19, enrolled during active disease. The donor label of this sample is uncertain. Each CDR3 is given without its conserved first and last residue. The order of the fields is V gene, J gene, CDR3 protein.

TRBV2	TRBJ2-6	ASFVSGGANVLT
TRBV9	TRBJ2-1	ASSVASGYNEQF
TRBV28	TRBJ2-1	ASSFRGRVPYNEQF
TRBV7-6	TRBJ2-7	ASSPLTGRAYEQY
TRBV9	TRBJ1-1	ASSVVQGGEAF
TRBV28	TRBJ1-6	ASNTDSGNSPLH
TRBV28	TRBJ1-6	ASRRQPDNSPLH
TRBV10-2	TRBJ2-1	ASTPTSGVYNEQF
TRBV10-3	TRBJ2-7	AISPGLSSYSYEQY
TRBV5-1	TRBJ1-2	ASSASGTGRYL
TRBV18	TRBJ1-1	ASSLDRMNTEAF
TRBV18	TRBJ1-5	ASSGEGEQPQH
TRBV2	TRBJ1-5	ASSLRTGTSQPQH
TRBV6-5	TRBJ2-1	ASNIRQGGREQF
TRBV2	TRBJ1-1	ASSRAGVDDTEAF
TRBV28	TRBJ1-4	ASSSTGTANNEKLF
TRBV5-1	TRBJ1-6	ASSLEGTGNSPLH
TRBV10-2	TRBJ1-1	ASSEPGNTEAF
TRBV12-3/TRBV12-4	TRBJ1-5	ASSLGRDQPQH
TRBV29-1	TRBJ1-1	SVPRTALDTEAF
TRBV19	TRBJ2-1	ASSPKVDFQGFGLNEQF
TRBV30	TRBJ1-1	AWSPLPRAEAF
TRBV6-5	TRBJ1-1	ASSYDGQNTEAF
TRBV28	TRBJ1-2	ASSLFQTGGTYGYT
TRBV24-1	TRBJ2-2	ATSDALRRQGVSTGELF
TRBV7-2	TRBJ2-3	ASSLAAGEGTQY
TRBV20-1	TRBJ2-1	SAGAQSEQF
TRBV18	TRBJ2-7	ASSPSLTSGRAGRYEQY
TRBV7-2	TRBJ2-1	ASSVGLASDEQF
TRBV19	TRBJ1-5	ASSIKENQPQH
TRBV21-1	TRBJ2-2	ASSKEGMGLAGATGELF
TRBV12-3/TRBV12-4	TRBJ1-2	ASSLRADYGYT
TRBV28	TRBJ1-2	ASSLLVGDGYT
TRBV7-2	TRBJ2-7	ASGSSGEQY
TRBV7-6	TRBJ1-2	ASSLDGRGGYT
TRBV10-3	TRBJ1-4	ATTEGAEKLF
TRBV19	TRBJ2-7	ASSNPGAYEQY
TRBV28	TRBJ1-1	ASNRQGEAF
TRBV4-3	TRBJ1-4	ASSTLTGPNEKLF
TRBV18	TRBJ1-2	ASSPSGDYGYT
TRBV7-2	TRBJ1-2	ASSLNSHNSYGYT
TRBV10-3	TRBJ1-3	ATADRGPSGNTIY
TRBV27	TRBJ1-3	ASGPRGNTIY
TRBV27	TRBJ1-6	ASRRVGDTDSPLH
TRBV5-4	TRBJ2-5	ASSARTSGTETQY
TRBV4-3	TRBJ2-1	ASSQDGRRTSYNEQF
TRBV9	TRBJ1-1	ASSRGSLGGNTEAF
TRBV28	TRBJ1-3	ASRTTGTGNTIY
TRBV12-3/TRBV12-4	TRBJ1-1	ATQRGKWGEAF
TRBV29-1	TRBJ2-7	SVGRDRGLEQY
TRBV28	TRBJ2-1	ASRFSGVGNEQF
TRBV18	TRBJ2-5	ASSDRVRETQY
TRBV6-5	TRBJ2-7	ASRGRTGFSYEQY
TRBV19	TRBJ2-1	ASSILAGVANEQF
TRBV7-2	TRBJ2-7	ASSLPETYEQY
TRBV19	TRBJ1-6	ASAWTGGYSYNSPLH